Listed below are T cell receptor beta chains from one sample, sequenced in a study of CD8+CD57+ T cells in acquired aplastic anemia. MiXCR, run by TCRdb on the reads, gives a single entry per CDR3 protein. The data contain fewer than 250,000 distinct CDR3 sequences, roughly half of them singletons. The sequencing sample was made of sorted CD4+, CD8+, or CD8+CD57+ T cells (not recorded which) from PBMCs. Receptors were obtained from a human donor with aplastic anemia. Both conserved end residues are part of each CDR3. The order of the fields is D gene, clone size, J gene, V gene, CDR3 DNA, CDR3 protein. A D gene is named only where the DNA matches it firmly. Expanded clones get a size class; other rows say once, few or many, or leave the size out.

d_gene: NA
abundance: once
j_gene: TRBJ1-6
v_gene: TRBV19
CDR3nt: TGTGCCAGTAGTGATAGGGGCTCACCCCTCCACTTT
CDR3aa: CASSDRGSPLHF

d_gene: TRBD2
abundance: NA
j_gene: TRBJ2-2
v_gene: TRBV2
CDR3nt: TGTGCCAGCCGAGGGGGACTAGCGGATTACACCGGGGAGCTGTTTTTT
CDR3aa: CASRGGLADYTGELFF

d_gene: NA
abundance: many
j_gene: TRBJ1-1
v_gene: TRBV15
CDR3nt: TGTGCCACCAGCAGAGATGGTGGAGGCAAGAACACTGAAGCTTTCTTT
CDR3aa: CATSRDGGGKNTEAFF

d_gene: NA
abundance: many
j_gene: TRBJ1-6
v_gene: TRBV13
CDR3nt: TGTGCCAGCAGTTCCACAGGAGAGCCCTATAATTCACCCCTCCACTTT
CDR3aa: CASSSTGEPYNSPLHF

d_gene: NA
abundance: many
j_gene: TRBJ1-2
v_gene: TRBV12-3/TRBV12-4
CDR3nt: TGTGCCAGCACCGAATCGGGCGCCCACTATGGCTACACCTTC
CDR3aa: CASTESGAHYGYTF

d_gene: TRBD1
abundance: NA
j_gene: TRBJ2-7
v_gene: TRBV29-1
CDR3nt: TGCAGCGCTGGGCAGGGGGCGGTCGAGCAGTACTTC
CDR3aa: CSAGQGAVEQYF

d_gene: NA
abundance: NA
j_gene: TRBJ2-4
v_gene: TRBV4-1
CDR3nt: TGCGCCAGCAGCCAAGTGGCGGGCAACATTCAGTACTTC
CDR3aa: CASSQVAGNIQYF

d_gene: NA
abundance: NA
j_gene: TRBJ2-7
v_gene: TRBV20-1
CDR3nt: TGCAGTGCTACCCCCGGGGACTCCTACGAGCAGTACTTC
CDR3aa: CSATPGDSYEQYF

d_gene: TRBD2
abundance: few
j_gene: TRBJ2-1
v_gene: TRBV27
CDR3nt: TGTGCCAGCACCCCCCGACTAGCGGGGGATGAGCAGTTCTTC
CDR3aa: CASTPRLAGDEQFF

d_gene: TRBD2
abundance: NA
j_gene: TRBJ2-7
v_gene: TRBV9
CDR3nt: TGTGCCAGCAGCGCAAGGGGAAGGGCGGGGGGGCCATTTAACGAGCAGTACTTC
CDR3aa: CASSARGRAGGPFNEQYF

d_gene: TRBD2
abundance: many
j_gene: TRBJ2-2
v_gene: TRBV20-1
CDR3nt: TGCAGTGCTTTCTCCGGGGGGGCGGACACCGGGGAGCTGTTTTTT
CDR3aa: CSAFSGGADTGELFF

d_gene: TRBD2
abundance: many
j_gene: TRBJ2-7
v_gene: TRBV9
CDR3nt: TGTGCCAGCAGCGAGACTAGCGGGGGGGCCTACGAGCAGTACTTC
CDR3aa: CASSETSGGAYEQYF

d_gene: TRBD1
abundance: many
j_gene: TRBJ2-2
v_gene: TRBV20-1
CDR3nt: TGCAGCAAACAGGGGGCCGTCGGGGAGCTGTTTTTT
CDR3aa: CSKQGAVGELFF

d_gene: TRBD2
abundance: few
j_gene: TRBJ2-1
v_gene: TRBV30
CDR3nt: TGTGCCTGGAGTAGTAGCGGGCCCTACAATGAGCAGTTCTTC
CDR3aa: CAWSSSGPYNEQFF

d_gene: NA
abundance: NA
j_gene: TRBJ2-7
v_gene: TRBV28
CDR3nt: TGTGCCAGCAGTTTGGTCAGGATGGGCGAGCAGTACTTC
CDR3aa: CASSLVRMGEQYF

d_gene: NA
abundance: NA
j_gene: TRBJ2-1
v_gene: TRBV28
CDR3nt: TGTGCCAGCGGAATCAGGGGGGGGTCCTACAATGAGCAGTTCTTC
CDR3aa: CASGIRGGSYNEQFF

d_gene: NA
abundance: NA
j_gene: TRBJ2-1
v_gene: TRBV7-8
CDR3nt: TGTGCCAGCAGCTTAGAGTTAGGGGACGATGAGCAGTTCTTC
CDR3aa: CASSLELGDDEQFF

d_gene: NA
abundance: NA
j_gene: TRBJ1-2
v_gene: TRBV4-1
CDR3nt: TGCGCCAGCAGCTCGACGGGAGGGATTAACTATGGCTACACCTTC
CDR3aa: CASSSTGGINYGYTF

d_gene: NA
abundance: medium-sized
j_gene: TRBJ2-4
v_gene: TRBV20-1
CDR3nt: TGCAGTGCTAGCAGGGTAGCCAAAAACATTCAGTACTTC
CDR3aa: CSASRVAKNIQYF

d_gene: NA
abundance: many
j_gene: TRBJ2-2
v_gene: TRBV5-6
CDR3nt: TGTGCCAGCAGCTTGGGACAAAACACCGGGGAGCTGTTTTTT
CDR3aa: CASSLGQNTGELFF

d_gene: TRBD2
abundance: many
j_gene: TRBJ2-7
v_gene: TRBV7-9
CDR3nt: TGTGCCAGCAGCCCCTCAGCGGGAGAGGATTACGAGCAGTACTTC
CDR3aa: CASSPSAGEDYEQYF

d_gene: TRBD2
abundance: NA
j_gene: TRBJ2-5
v_gene: TRBV14
CDR3nt: TGTGCCAGCAGCCCGAGCTTAGCGGGAGGAGGCGAGACCCAGTACTTC
CDR3aa: CASSPSLAGGGETQYF

d_gene: TRBD2
abundance: NA
j_gene: TRBJ2-7
v_gene: TRBV19
CDR3nt: TGTGCTAGAGACCTGACTAGCCAACCCTACGAGCAGTACTTC
CDR3aa: CARDLTSQPYEQYF

d_gene: NA
abundance: NA
j_gene: TRBJ2-1
v_gene: TRBV4-1
CDR3nt: TGCGCCAGCACCCCATTGGTTTCGGGCGGGGTGCACAATGAGCAGTTCTTC
CDR3aa: CASTPLVSGGVHNEQFF

d_gene: NA
abundance: many
j_gene: TRBJ1-1
v_gene: TRBV20-1
CDR3nt: TGCAGTGCTAGAGATTACTCTGAAGCTTTCTTT
CDR3aa: CSARDYSEAFF

d_gene: NA
abundance: NA
j_gene: TRBJ1-6
v_gene: TRBV20-1
CDR3nt: TGTAGTGCTAGAGTATCACAGGGTAATTCACCCCTCCACTTT
CDR3aa: CSARVSQGNSPLHF

d_gene: NA
abundance: many
j_gene: TRBJ1-6
v_gene: TRBV6-5
CDR3nt: TGTGCCAGCAGTTACTCGAGTCGGTCAGGGAGATACTCACCCCTCCACTTT
CDR3aa: CASSYSSRSGRYSPLHF

d_gene: TRBD1
abundance: NA
j_gene: TRBJ1-4
v_gene: TRBV20-1
CDR3nt: TGCAGTGCCGAGGACAGGGGAACTAATGAAAAACTGTTTTTT
CDR3aa: CSAEDRGTNEKLFF

d_gene: TRBD2
abundance: many
j_gene: TRBJ2-5
v_gene: TRBV15
CDR3nt: TGTGCCACCAGCAGAGAAGGCAGCGGGGGAGGGATACAAGAGACCCAGTACTTC
CDR3aa: CATSREGSGGGIQETQYF

d_gene: NA
abundance: NA
j_gene: TRBJ2-7
v_gene: TRBV7-2
CDR3nt: TGTGCCAGCAGCTTAGGACAGGCCAACTCCTACGAGCAGTACTTC
CDR3aa: CASSLGQANSYEQYF